This TCR beta chain was documented in a study of kidney transplant recipient with SARS-CoV-2 infection. Regarding this clonotype: It may be a read error: a sequence one base away is much more abundant.

TCRdb analysed the reads with MiXCR anew, one entry per CDR3 protein. Of approximately 240,000 distinct CDR3 sequences listed, 29% are singletons. Germline CDR1 reads SGHRS; CDR2 reads YFSETQ. The CDR3 covers 15 residues. The material was a blood sample, obtained at baseline and between days 110 and 120 from a kidney transplant recipient. The receptor was derived from a male patient in his 30s who had COVID-19 and was a kidney transplant recipient. Some T cells here may be from the graft donor. V and J are TRBV5-1 and TRBJ1-1; the D is unclear. DNA of the CDR3: TGCGCCAGCGGCTTGGGCGCGGGGATGAACACTGAAGCTTTCTTT. Its translation: CASGLGAGMNTEAFF.